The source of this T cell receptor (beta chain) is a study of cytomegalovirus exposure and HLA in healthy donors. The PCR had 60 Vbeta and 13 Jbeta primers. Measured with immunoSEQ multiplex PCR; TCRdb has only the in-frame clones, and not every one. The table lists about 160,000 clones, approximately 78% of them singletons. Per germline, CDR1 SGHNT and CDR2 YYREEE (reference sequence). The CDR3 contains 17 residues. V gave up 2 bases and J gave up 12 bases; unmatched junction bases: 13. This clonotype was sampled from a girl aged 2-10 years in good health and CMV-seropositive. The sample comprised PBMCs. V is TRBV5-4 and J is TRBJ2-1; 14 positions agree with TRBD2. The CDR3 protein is CASSFRGLAGGPRGQFF. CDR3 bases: TGTGCCAGCAGCTTCCGAGGACTAGCGGGAGGCCCACGGGGGCAGTTCTTC.